This T cell receptor beta chain comes out of a study of T cells expressing NK-cell markers. The overall study: It was sorted CD3+CD56+NKG2C+, CD3+CD56+NKG2C- and CD3+CD56-NKG2C+ T cells that supplied the TCR beta repertoires.

Study results and caveats: These clonotypes additionally ranked first within the CD3+CD56-NKG2C+ fraction of a few donors. Certain NKG2C+ T cell clones were expanded, and their HCMV specificity remained unclear.

On this clonotype: The antigen is unknown.

Germline assignment: CDR1 LNHDA and CDR2 SQIVND (reference sequence). The CDR3 length is 12 residues. Synthesis of TCR beta cDNA relied on 5'RACE template switching carrying UMIs. TCRdb reprocessed the 5' RACE reads, keeping one entry per CDR3 protein, no DNA. This table lists about 160,000 distinct CDR3 sequences. The chain combines TRBV19 with TRBJ1-1; checking the TCRdb D call of TRBD1 is not possible without DNA. Sequencing used blood T cells: a sorted CD56 or NKG2C T cell subset, CD4+ or CD8+ T cells, or bulk PBMC T cells (not recorded which). The source is a man aged 18-69 years in good health. Here the CDR3 reads CATRTGNTEAFF. The full variable domain, its missing parts supplied by reference TRBV19 and TRBJ1-1, is DGGITQSPKYLFRKEGQNVTLSCEQNLNHDAMYWYRQDPGQGLRLIYYSQIVNDFQKGDIAEGYSVSREKKESFPLTVTSAQKNPTAFYLCATRTGNTEAFFGQGTRLTVV.